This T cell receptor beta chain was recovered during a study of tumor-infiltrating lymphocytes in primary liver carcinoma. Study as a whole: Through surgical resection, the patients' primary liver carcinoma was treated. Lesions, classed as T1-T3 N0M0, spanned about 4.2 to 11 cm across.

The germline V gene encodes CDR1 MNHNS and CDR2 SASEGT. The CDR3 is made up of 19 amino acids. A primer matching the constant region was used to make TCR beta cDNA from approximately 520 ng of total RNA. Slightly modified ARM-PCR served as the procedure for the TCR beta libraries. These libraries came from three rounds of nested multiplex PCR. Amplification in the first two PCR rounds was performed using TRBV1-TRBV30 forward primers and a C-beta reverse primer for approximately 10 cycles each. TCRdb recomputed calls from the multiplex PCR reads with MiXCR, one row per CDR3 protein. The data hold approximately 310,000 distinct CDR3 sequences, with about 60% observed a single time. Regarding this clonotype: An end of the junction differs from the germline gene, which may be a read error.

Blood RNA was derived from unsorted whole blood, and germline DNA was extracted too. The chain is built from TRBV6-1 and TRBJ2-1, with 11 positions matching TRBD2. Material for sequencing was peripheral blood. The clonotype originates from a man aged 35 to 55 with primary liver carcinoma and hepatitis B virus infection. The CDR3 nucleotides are TGTGCCAGCAGGGAAGCGCTAGCGGGAGGTGTTGGGGCCTACAATGAGCAGTTCTTC. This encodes CASREALAGGVGAYNEQFF.